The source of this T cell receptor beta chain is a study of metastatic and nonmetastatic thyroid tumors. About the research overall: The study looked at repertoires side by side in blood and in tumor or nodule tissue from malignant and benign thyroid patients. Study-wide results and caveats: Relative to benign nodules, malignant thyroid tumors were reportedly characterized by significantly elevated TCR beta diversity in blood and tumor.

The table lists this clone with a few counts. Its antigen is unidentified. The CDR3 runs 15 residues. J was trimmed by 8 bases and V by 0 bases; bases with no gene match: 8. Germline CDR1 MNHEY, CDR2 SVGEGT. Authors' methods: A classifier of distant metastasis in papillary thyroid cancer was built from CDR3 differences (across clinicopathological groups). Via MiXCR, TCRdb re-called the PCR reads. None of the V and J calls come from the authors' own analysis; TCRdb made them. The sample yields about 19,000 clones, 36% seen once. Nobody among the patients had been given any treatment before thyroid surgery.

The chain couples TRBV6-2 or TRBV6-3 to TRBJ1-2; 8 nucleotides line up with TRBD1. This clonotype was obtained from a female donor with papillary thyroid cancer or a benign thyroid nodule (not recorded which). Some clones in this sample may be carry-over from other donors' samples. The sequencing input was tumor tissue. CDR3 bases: TGTGCCAGCAGTTACTCGGGTCAGGGGGCGCGAGGCTACACCTTC. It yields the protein CASSYSGQGARGYTF.